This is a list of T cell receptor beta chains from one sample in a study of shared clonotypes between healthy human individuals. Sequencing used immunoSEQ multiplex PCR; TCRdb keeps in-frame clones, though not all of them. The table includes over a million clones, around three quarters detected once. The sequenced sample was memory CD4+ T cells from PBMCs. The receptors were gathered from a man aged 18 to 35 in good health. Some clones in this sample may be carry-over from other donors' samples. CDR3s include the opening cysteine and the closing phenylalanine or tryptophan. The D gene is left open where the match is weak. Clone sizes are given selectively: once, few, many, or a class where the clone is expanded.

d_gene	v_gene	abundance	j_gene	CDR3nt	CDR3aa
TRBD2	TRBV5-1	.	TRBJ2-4	TGCGCCAGCAACCGACTAGCGGGAGCTGGGGACATTCAGTACTTC	CASNRLAGAGDIQYF
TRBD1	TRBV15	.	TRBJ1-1	TGTGCCACCAGGCCGAGGGACAGGGCGAACACTGAAGCTTTCTTT	CATRPRDRANTEAFF
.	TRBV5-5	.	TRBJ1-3	TGTGCCAGCAGCACGCGGAGCTCTGGAAACACCATATATTTT	CASSTRSSGNTIYF
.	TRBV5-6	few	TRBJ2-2	TGTGCCAGCAGCTTAACAGGAACCGGGGAGCTGTTTTTT	CASSLTGTGELFF
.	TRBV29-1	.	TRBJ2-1	TGCAGCGTTGAGCAGGCGCTTAATACACAGCAGTTCTTC	CSVEQALNTQQFF
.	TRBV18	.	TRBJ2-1	TGTGCCAGCTCACCAATAACGGACTCCTACAATGAGCAGTTCTTC	CASSPITDSYNEQFF
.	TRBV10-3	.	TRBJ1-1	TGTGCCATCGCCCACGTTGGGGAGATGACTGAAGCTTTCTTT	CAIAHVGEMTEAFF
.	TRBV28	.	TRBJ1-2	TGTGCCAGCCAGACAGTCTTTAACTATGGCTACACCTTC	CASQTVFNYGYTF
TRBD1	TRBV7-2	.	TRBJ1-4	TGTGCCAGCAGCCCGACAGGGACTAATGAAAAACTGTTTTTT	CASSPTGTNEKLFF
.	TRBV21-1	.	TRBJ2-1	TGTGCCAGCAGCAAGGTCGGGACAGGGTATGGCCGCTCCTACAATGAGCAGTTCTTC	CASSKVGTGYGRSYNEQFF
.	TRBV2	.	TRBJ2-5	TGTGCCAGTGGGGGACCTCAAGAGACCCAGTACTTC	CASGGPQETQYF
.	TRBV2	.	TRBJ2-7	TGTGCCAGCGCCGGGCTCTCCTACGGGGAGCAGTACTTC	CASAGLSYGEQYF
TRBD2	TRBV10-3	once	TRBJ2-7	TGTGCCATCAGTGAGTCTGCGGGAGGGCACTATGCCTACGAGCAGTACTTC	CAISESAGGHYAYEQYF
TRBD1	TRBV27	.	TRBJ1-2	TGTGCCAGCAGTTGGACAGGGTATGGCTACACCTTC	CASSWTGYGYTF
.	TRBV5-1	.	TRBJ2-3	TGCGCCAGCAGCTTCGTGGCTTCTAGCACAGATACGCAGTATTTT	CASSFVASSTDTQYF
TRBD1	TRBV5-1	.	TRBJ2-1	TGCGCCAGCAAGGGACTCGCGACAGGGGGTGAGCAGTTCTTC	CASKGLATGGEQFF
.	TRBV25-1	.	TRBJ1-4	TGTGCCAGCAGTGAATATGCCGGGTCTGCAACTAATGAAAAACTGTTTTTT	CASSEYAGSATNEKLFF
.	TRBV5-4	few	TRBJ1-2	TGTGCCAGCAGCCTTGCGGACAGCGGCTATGGCTACACCTTC	CASSLADSGYGYTF
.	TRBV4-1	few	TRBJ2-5	TGCGCCAGCACCCAACATCCTCGGGGCAGGATTGGAGTGGGAGAGACCCAGTACTTC	CASTQHPRGRIGVGETQYF
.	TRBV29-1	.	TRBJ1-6	TGCAGCGTGGGGCCCGCGATGGGGTCACCCCTCCACTTT	CSVGPAMGSPLHF
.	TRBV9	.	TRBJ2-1	TGTGCCAGCAGCCCTACTAGCATCTCCTACAATGAGCAGTTCTTC	CASSPTSISYNEQFF
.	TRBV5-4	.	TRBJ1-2	TGTGCCAGCAGCCGGGATGGCTCGTATGGCTACACCTTC	CASSRDGSYGYTF
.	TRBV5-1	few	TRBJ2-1	TGCGCCAGCAGCTTAGGGTTCGGGGTCAATGAGCAGTTCTTC	CASSLGFGVNEQFF
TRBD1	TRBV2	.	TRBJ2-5	TGTGCCAGCAGACCCAGGACAGGGTCCGAGACCCAGTACTTC	CASRPRTGSETQYF
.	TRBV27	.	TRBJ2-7	TGTGCCAGCAGTTTAAATCTGGGGGAAGGGGAGCAGTACTTC	CASSLNLGEGEQYF
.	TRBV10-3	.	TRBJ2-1	TGTGCCATCGGGGACGAGGGGTGGCGAGAGCAGTTCTTC	CAIGDEGWREQFF
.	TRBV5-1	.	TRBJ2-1	TGCGCCAGCAGCCTATCCTCGGGAGTGGGTCACAATGAGCAGTTCTTC	CASSLSSGVGHNEQFF
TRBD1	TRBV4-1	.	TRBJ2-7	TGCGCCAGCAGAGACGTATGGGACAGTTCCTACGAGCAGTACTTC	CASRDVWDSSYEQYF
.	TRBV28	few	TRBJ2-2	TGTGCCAGCAGTTTCGCGGCCTGGGGCACCGGGGAGCTGTTTTTT	CASSFAAWGTGELFF
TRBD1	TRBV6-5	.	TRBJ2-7	TGTGCCAGCAGAATCGACAGGGCCCACGAGCAGTACTTC	CASRIDRAHEQYF
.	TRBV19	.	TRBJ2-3	TGTGCCAGTAGTATAGCCTCGGGGACCACAGATACGCAGTATTTT	CASSIASGTTDTQYF
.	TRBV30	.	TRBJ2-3	TGTGCCTGGAGTGACTGGGGTTTCACAGATACGCAGTATTTT	CAWSDWGFTDTQYF
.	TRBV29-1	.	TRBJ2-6	TGCAGCGTTCGGCAGTCCGGGGCCAACGTCCTGACTTTC	CSVRQSGANVLTF
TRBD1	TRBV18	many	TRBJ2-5	TGTGCCAGCTCACCAGAGGGGGCGGGGACCCAGTACTTC	CASSPEGAGTQYF
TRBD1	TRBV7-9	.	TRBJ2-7	TGTGCCAGCAGCTTATTTCCGGGACAGACCTACGAGCAGTACTTC	CASSLFPGQTYEQYF
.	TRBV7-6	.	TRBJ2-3	TGTGCCAGCGGCCACTCGGGTGTCTCTAGCACAGATACGCAGTATTTT	CASGHSGVSSTDTQYF
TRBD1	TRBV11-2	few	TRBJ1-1	TGTGCCAGCAGTTCTCGGACAGGAGAAGCTTTCTTT	CASSSRTGEAFF